These 30 T cell receptor beta chains were sequenced from one sample in a study of blood T cell repertoires in COVID-19. Sequencing used immunoSEQ multiplex PCR; TCRdb keeps in-frame clones, though not all of them. This repertoire shows some 200,000 clones, around four fifths found once; its top ten account for 4.5% to 5.5%. Sample: peripheral blood. These receptors came from a woman in her sixties or seventies with COVID-19, enrolled during active disease.

The chain combines TRBV5-1 with TRBJ2-2; D is possibly TRBD1 (8 bases). The CDR3 length is 17 residues. V was clipped by 5 bases and J by 1 base, with 18 bases between them. Per the germline V gene, CDR1 is SGHRS and CDR2 is YFSETQ. The CDR3: CASSQASGTGNTGELFF. In DNA form, the CDR3 reads TGCGCCAGCAGTCAAGCCAGCGGGACAGGGAACACCGGGGAGCTGTTTTTT.

This clone was counted only a few times. This chain joins TRBV25-1 and TRBJ1-5; perhaps TRBD1 as D (6 bases). Trimming shortened V by 6 bases and J by 4 bases, and 10 bases separated the two germline ends. Germline-derived CDR1 and CDR2 are MGHDK and SYGVNS. CDR3 length: 13 residues. CDR3 loop: CASSRGLNQPQHF. The DNA of the CDR3 is TGTGCCAGCAGCAGGGGCCTTAATCAGCCCCAGCATTTT.

The chain couples TRBV5-1 to TRBJ2-5, with D perhaps matching TRBD2 (5 bases). The CDR3 sequence is 13 residues long. CDR1 and CDR2 (germline): SGHRS, YFSETQ. V was clipped by 4 bases and J by 1 base, with 8 bases between them. The CDR3: CASSRGIQETQYF. The CDR3 bases are TGCGCCAGCAGCCGAGGGATCCAAGAGACCCAGTACTTC.

V usage is TRBV5-1 and J usage is TRBJ2-5; perhaps TRBD1 as D (6 bases). V was clipped by 1 base and J by 1 base, with 11 bases between them. This CDR3 has 15 amino acids. Germline loops: CDR1 SGHRS, CDR2 YFSETQ. The chain's CDR3 is CASSLTGQSQETQYF. The CDR3 DNA follows: TGCGCCAGCAGCTTGACCGGACAGTCCCAAGAGACCCAGTACTTC. Drawing the rest from reference TRBV5-1 and TRBJ2-5, the complete variable domain is KAGVTQTPRYLIKTRGQQVTLSCSPISGHRSVSWYQQTPGQGLQFLFEYFSETQRNKGNFPGRFSGRQFSNSRSEMNVSTLELGDSALYLCASSLTGQSQETQYFGPGTRLLVL.

As regards this clone: Within the sample, other DNA sequences also encode this same CDR3. This chain connects TRBV29-1 to TRBJ1-1, with D hard to call. Germline V gene sequence: CDR1 SQVTM, CDR2 ANQGSEA. V was trimmed by 4 bases and J by 2 bases, leaving 14 bases between them. The CDR3 loop spans 14 amino acids. CDR3 residues: CSVVEGSGNTEAFF. In nucleotides, the CDR3 is TGCAGCGTTGTTGAAGGTTCGGGAAACACTGAAGCTTTCTTT.

The chain joins TRBV2 to TRBJ2-1; no firm D call. The CDR3 extends over 16 amino acids. Germline CDR1 reads SNHLY; CDR2 reads FYNNEI. The V end was cut by 3 bases, the J end by 0 bases, with 12 bases between. The CDR3: CASSDHAPSSYNEQFF. CDR3 nucleotide sequence: TGTGCCAGCAGTGATCACGCCCCCAGCTCCTACAATGAGCAGTTCTTC.

This clone was recorded once. This chain uses TRBV2 with TRBJ1-5, with 8 bases identical to TRBD1. Germline CDR1 and CDR2: SNHLY and FYNNEI. The junction had 6 bases not matched to a gene; V was cut back by 6 bases and J by 5 bases. CDR3 length: 14 residues. The CDR3 region has the DNA TGTGCCAGCAGCCCGGGACAGGCAGATCAGCCCCAGCATTTT. Its protein is CASSPGQADQPQHF.

The chain employs TRBV2 and TRBJ2-2; 8 bases map to TRBD2. Germline CDR1 SNHLY, CDR2 FYNNEI. V lost 6 bases to trimming and J lost 2 bases; unmatched junction nucleotides: 5. The CDR3 consists of 15 residues. The CDR3 sequence: CASSYTSGNTGELFF. Here the CDR3 DNA reads TGTGCCAGCAGCTATACTAGCGGTAACACCGGGGAGCTGTTTTTT.

The V and J genes are TRBV6-4 and TRBJ1-5; possibly TRBD1 for D (6 bases). V gave up 4 bases and J gave up 7 bases, with 11 bases separating them. The CDR3 totals 13 residues. Germline values: CDR1 MRHNA, CDR2 SNTAGT. The CDR3 loop is CASSAETGQPQHF. In nucleotides, the CDR3 is TGTGCCAGCAGTGCCGAGACAGGACAGCCCCAGCATTTT.

The chain couples TRBV27 to TRBJ2-1; TRBD2 might be the D (6 bases). CDR3 length: 16 residues. Trimming left V 3 bases short and J 7 bases short, with 19 bases between. In germline, CDR1 is MNHEY, CDR2 SMNVEV (reference sequence). CDR3 residues: CASSFLATSRGNEQFF. Here the CDR3 DNA reads TGTGCCAGCAGTTTTCTAGCGACTTCTCGGGGGAATGAGCAGTTCTTC.

This clone was observed once. CDR3 sequence: CATSDFSVAGGRDKQFF. CDR3 DNA: TGTGCCACCAGTGATTTCTCGGTAGCGGGAGGCCGAGACAAGCAGTTCTTC. V usage is TRBV24-1 and J usage is TRBJ2-1; 10 nucleotides match TRBD2. The trim removed 1 base at V and 11 bases at J, leaving 13 bases unmatched. The germline V gene encodes CDR1 KGHDR and CDR2 SFDVKD. The CDR3 length is 17 residues.

The chain joins TRBV27 to TRBJ2-2, with D possibly being TRBD1 (8 bases). From germline, CDR1 is MNHEY and CDR2 SMNVEV (reference sequence). Trimming stripped 6 bases from V and 5 bases from J, with 16 bases between. The CDR3 has 15 amino acids. DNA for the CDR3: TGTGCCAGCAGACTAAACAGGGGGGGGACCGGGGAGCTGTTTTTT. The encoded protein is CASRLNRGGTGELFF.

The rearrangement joins TRBV19 to TRBJ2-1; D unresolved. V dropped 7 bases and J dropped 0 bases, with 16 bases sitting between them. CDR3 length equals 16 residues. Germline V gene lookup returns CDR1 LNHDA and CDR2 SQIVND (reference sequence). The CDR3 DNA sequence: TGTGCCAGTAAAACCGCCCGAGCCTCCTCCTACAATGAGCAGTTCTTC. Amino acid sequence: CASKTARASSYNEQFF.

The rearrangement joins TRBV27 to TRBJ1-2; D not certain. The CDR3 has 14 residues. The V and J ends lost 4 bases and 2 bases respectively, with 11 bases between them. Per the germline V gene, CDR1 is MNHEY and CDR2 is SMNVEV (reference sequence). The DNA of the CDR3 is TGTGCCAGCAGTTATCTTGGGCCCAACTATGGCTACACCTTC. This translates into CASSYLGPNYGYTF.

In its sample, this clone was seen once. The chain combines TRBV10-3 with TRBJ2-2, with 7 bases that match TRBD2. V trimming: 4 bases; J trimming: 5 bases; junction bases outside the gene matches: 4. This CDR3 spans 14 amino acids. Germline-derived CDR1 and CDR2 are ENHRY and SYGVKD. CDR3 loop: CAISGTSGTGELFF. The CDR3 DNA reads as TGTGCCATCAGTGGGACTAGTGGGACCGGGGAGCTGTTTTTT.

This chain links TRBV6-5 with TRBJ2-2, with a tentative D call TRBD2 (5 bases). This CDR3 has 13 residues. The ends were cut back, 9 bases at V and 5 bases at J, with 13 bases in the middle. Germline values: CDR1 MNHEY, CDR2 SVGAGI. The CDR3: CASQIGGTGELFF. The CDR3 bases are TGTGCCAGTCAAATTGGAGGTACCGGGGAGCTGTTTTTT.

V usage is TRBV28 and J usage is TRBJ1-1; D is perhaps TRBD1 (5 bases). Trimming shortened V by 7 bases and J by 10 bases, and 22 bases separated the two germline ends. This CDR3 is built from 14 residues. Per germline, CDR1 MDHEN and CDR2 SYDVKM. CDR3 residues: CASTASNRYEGAFF. The CDR3 region has the DNA TGTGCCAGCACCGCCTCGAACAGGTATGAAGGAGCTTTCTTT.

J is TRBJ2-7 and V is TRBV27; the D is unclear. The CDR3 has 16 amino acids. Germline V CDR1 and CDR2: MNHEY, SMNVEV (reference sequence). The germline V and J ends were trimmed by 4 bases and 4 bases, with 20 bases remaining between them. CDR3 nucleotides: TGTGCCAGCAGTTATTCCCTCTCGACTCAAAGATACGAGCAGTACTTC. Its protein is CASSYSLSTQRYEQYF.

This chain uses TRBV9 with TRBJ2-3; the D gene is possibly TRBD1 (7 bases). The ends were cut back, 4 bases at V and 2 bases at J, with 14 bases in the middle. This CDR3 is built from 15 residues. CDR1 and CDR2 (germline): SGDLS, YYNGEE. The CDR3 sequence is CASSQWRGLTDTQYF. The CDR3 bases are TGTGCCAGCAGCCAGTGGAGGGGGCTCACAGATACGCAGTATTTT.

V gene TRBV18 combines with J gene TRBJ1-2; no firm D call. This CDR3 has 16 residues. Germline CDR1 and CDR2: KGHSH and LQKENI. With 1 base removed from V and 6 bases from J, the gap between germline ends came to 18 bases. This CDR3 reads CASSPLNGLSPDGYTF. CDR3 coding DNA: TGTGCCAGCTCACCACTGAACGGACTGAGCCCTGATGGCTACACCTTC.

The V call is TRBV5-1, the J call TRBJ2-7; TRBD2 aligns across 8 bases. The V segment lost 5 bases and the J segment 5 bases; nucleotides outside the gene matches: 9. CDR3 length: 14 amino acids. Germline CDR1 reads SGHRS; CDR2 reads YFSETQ. CDR3 residues: CASRISGIRNEQYF. CDR3 nucleotide sequence: TGCGCCAGCAGGATTAGCGGGATACGAAACGAGCAGTACTTC.

The V gene is TRBV28, the J gene TRBJ2-2, with 9 bases identical to TRBD2. Trimming cost V 3 bases and J 1 base; bases outside gene matches: 6. From germline, CDR1 is MDHEN and CDR2 SYDVKM. The CDR3 is 17 residues long. CDR3 nucleotide sequence: TGTGCCAGCAGTTTTCGTAGCGGGAGACGGAACACCGGGGAGCTGTTTTTT. Translating gives CASSFRSGRRNTGELFF.

The V call is TRBV28, the J call TRBJ2-7; TRBD1 might be the D (6 bases). Germline V gives CDR1 MDHEN, CDR2 SYDVKM. V was pared by 5 bases and J by 6 bases, with 20 bases between. CDR3 length: 15 amino acids. The chain's CDR3 is CASSPSGWGLGEQYF. Written as DNA, the CDR3 is TGTGCCAGCAGTCCATCGGGATGGGGGCTGGGCGAGCAGTACTTC.

This chain uses TRBV2 with TRBJ1-1; 7 bases fit TRBD1. CDR1 and CDR2 (germline): SNHLY, FYNNEI. The ends lost 6 bases at V and 3 bases at J; junction bases unmatched: 7. CDR3 length: 14 residues. CDR3 protein: CASRADRVDTEAFF. The CDR3 coding sequence is TGTGCCAGCAGGGCCGACAGGGTCGACACTGAAGCTTTCTTT.

The rearrangement links TRBV24-1 to TRBJ2-3, with TRBD2 matching over 8 bases. Germline V gene sequence: CDR1 KGHDR, CDR2 SFDVKD. Trimming cost V 2 bases and J 6 bases; bases outside gene matches: 3. The CDR3 covers 14 residues. The CDR3 DNA reads TGTGCCACCAGTGATTCATCGGGGGGGGATACGCAGTATTTT. This gives the protein CATSDSSGGDTQYF.

This chain links TRBV6-4 with TRBJ2-1; TRBD2 agrees at 7 bases. The germline V gene encodes CDR1 MRHNA and CDR2 SNTAGT. Losses at the gene ends were 2 bases for V and 8 bases for J; bases not matched to a gene: 6. The CDR3 has 14 residues. CDR3 loop: CASSDGSGIHEQFF. The DNA of the CDR3 is TGTGCCAGCAGTGACGGGAGCGGGATCCATGAGCAGTTCTTC.

This chain links TRBV11-2 with TRBJ1-1; D gene unclear. Trimming cost V 5 bases and J 2 bases, with 15 bases left between them. The CDR3 contains 15 residues. CDR1 and CDR2 (germline): SGHAT, FQNNGV. This CDR3 reads CASSSFSRQNTEAFF. The DNA for the CDR3 is TGTGCCAGCAGCAGCTTTAGTAGACAAAACACTGAAGCTTTCTTT.

The chain employs TRBV18 and TRBJ1-4; 10 bases line up with TRBD1. Unmatched junction bases numbered 3, after V lost 6 bases and J lost 8 bases. CDR1 KGHSH and CDR2 LQKENI come from the germline V gene. The CDR3 covers 13 residues. CDR3 coding DNA: TGTGCCAGCTCGGGACAGGGGAGCGAAAAACTGTTTTTT. Residues: CASSGQGSEKLFF.

The chain couples TRBV6-6 to TRBJ2-7, with a weak D call TRBD2 (6 bases). The CDR3 contains 14 residues. V was clipped by 7 bases and J by 0 bases, with 13 bases between them. Germline loops: CDR1 MNHNY, CDR2 SVGAGI (reference sequence). This CDR3 is CASTRTGDSYEQYF. The CDR3 nucleotides are TGTGCCAGCACCCGGACGGGGGACTCCTACGAGCAGTACTTC.

This chain joins TRBV5-1 and TRBJ2-3, with 12 nucleotides matching TRBD2. V lost 6 bases, J lost 3 bases, and 5 bases stayed unmatched. This CDR3 has 15 residues. Germline CDR1 reads SGHRS; CDR2 reads YFSETQ. CDR3 amino acids: CASKTSGSVTDTQYF. CDR3 bases: TGCGCCAGCAAGACTAGCGGGAGTGTTACAGATACGCAGTATTTT.